What follows are 9 T cell receptor beta chains derived from one specimen sequenced in a study of shared clonotypes between healthy human individuals. CD45RO-negative CD8 cells positively selected for CCR7 made up the naive population, which excluded terminally differentiated effector memory CD45RA+ cells. The method was immunoSEQ multiplex PCR; TCRdb's version includes in-frame clones alone and lacks a portion of them. The table records some 600,000 clones, roughly 96% of them present only once. Sequenced: naive CD8+ T cells sorted from blood. Source of these receptors: a woman aged 30 to 39 in good health.

The chain couples TRBV9 to TRBJ2-1; D gene ambiguous. There are 15 residues in the CDR3. The germline V and J ends were trimmed by 2 bases and 2 bases, with 11 bases remaining between them. CDR1 and CDR2 (germline): SGDLS, YYNGEE. The CDR3 DNA follows: TGTGCCAGCAGCGTGGATCTTCCCCCCTACAATGAGCAGTTCTTC. This gives the protein CASSVDLPPYNEQFF.

The chain is built from TRBV28 and TRBJ2-7; the D gene is possibly TRBD2 (6 bases). The CDR3 consists of 15 residues. The V gene's germline CDR1 is MDHEN and CDR2 SYDVKM. The V end lost 5 bases, the J end lost 3 bases, and 17 bases lay between the germline ends. CDR3 region: CASSTPLALHYEQYF. CDR3 coding DNA: TGTGCCAGCAGTACCCCACTAGCTCTTCACTACGAGCAGTACTTC.

J is TRBJ2-1 and V is TRBV6-6; D is ambiguous. The CDR3 loop spans 15 amino acids. The germline gives CDR1 MNHNY, CDR2 SVGAGI (reference sequence). V shed 2 bases and J shed 0 bases, with 8 bases lying between them. The CDR3 region is CASSYPGYSYNEQFF. Written as DNA, the CDR3 is TGTGCCAGCAGTTACCCGGGCTACTCCTACAATGAGCAGTTCTTC.

This chain links TRBV5-1 with TRBJ2-5; 9 bases fit TRBD1. V lost 4 bases, J lost 5 bases, and 9 bases stayed unmatched. Germline V gives CDR1 SGHRS, CDR2 YFSETQ. The CDR3 has 15 residues. CDR3 coding DNA: TGCGCCAGCAGCGTGGAGGACAGGGGATATGAGACCCAGTACTTC. This encodes CASSVEDRGYETQYF. Using reference TRBV5-1 and TRBJ2-5 for the parts outside the CDR3, the full variable domain is KAGVTQTPRYLIKTRGQQVTLSCSPISGHRSVSWYQQTPGQGLQFLFEYFSETQRNKGNFPGRFSGRQFSNSRSEMNVSTLELGDSALYLCASSVEDRGYETQYFGPGTRLLVL.

V usage is TRBV7-2 and J usage is TRBJ2-7; maybe TRBD2 (6 bases). The V end was cut by 4 bases, the J end by 2 bases, with 21 bases between. This CDR3 is 17 amino acids long. Germline assignment: CDR1 SGHTA and CDR2 FQGNSA. The CDR3 DNA sequence: TGTGCCAGCAGCTCCGAACTGTTCTTGCGGGGAACCTACGAGCAGTACTTC. This codes for CASSSELFLRGTYEQYF. Filled out from reference TRBV7-2 and TRBJ2-7, the complete variable domain reads GAGVSQSPSNKVTEKGKDVELRCDPISGHTALYWYRQSLGQGLEFLIYFQGNSAPDKSGLPSDRFSAERTGGSVSTLTIQRTQQEDSAVYLCASSSELFLRGTYEQYFGPGTRLTVT.

The chain uses TRBV4-1 and TRBJ2-2; the D is unclear. V was clipped by 2 bases and J by 7 bases, with 8 bases between them. The CDR3 has 13 residues. Per germline, CDR1 MGHRA and CDR2 YSYEKL. The CDR3 loop reads CASSQFSGGELFF. CDR3 DNA sequence: TGCGCCAGCAGCCAATTCTCCGGCGGGGAGCTGTTTTTT.

V and J are TRBV9 and TRBJ2-2; TRBD2 matches at 8 bases. CDR1 SGDLS and CDR2 YYNGEE come from the germline V gene. Trimming cost V 1 base and J 3 bases; bases outside gene matches: 8. The length of the CDR3 is 17 residues. CDR3 residues: CASSVPKAGADTGELFF. The CDR3, as DNA: TGTGCCAGCAGCGTACCGAAAGCGGGAGCGGACACCGGGGAGCTGTTTTTT.

This chain uses TRBV27 with TRBJ1-5, with D perhaps TRBD1 (6 bases). The CDR3 runs to 16 residues. Germline-derived CDR1 and CDR2 are MNHEY and SMNVEV (reference sequence). The V end was cut by 4 bases, the J end by 6 bases, with 19 bases between. DNA of the CDR3: TGTGCCAGCAGTTCGGGGCCAGGGGCTGGGGCTCAGCCCCAGCATTTT. Protein: CASSSGPGAGAQPQHF.

The V and J genes are TRBV9 and TRBJ1-1; 9 bases match TRBD1. There are 15 residues in the CDR3. CDR1 SGDLS and CDR2 YYNGEE come from the germline V gene. The V gene end was trimmed by 0 bases and the J gene end by 4 bases; junction bases not matched to a gene: 4. DNA for the CDR3: TGTGCCAGCAGCGTAGGGGGGACAGGGTTCACTGAAGCTTTCTTT. It encodes CASSVGGTGFTEAFF. The entire variable domain, with the rest obtained from reference TRBV9 and TRBJ1-1, is as follows: DSGVTQTPKHLITATGQRVTLRCSPRSGDLSVYWYQQSLDQGLQFLIQYYNGEERAKGNILERFSAQQFPDLHSELNLSSLELGDSALYFCASSVGGTGFTEAFFGQGTRLTVV.